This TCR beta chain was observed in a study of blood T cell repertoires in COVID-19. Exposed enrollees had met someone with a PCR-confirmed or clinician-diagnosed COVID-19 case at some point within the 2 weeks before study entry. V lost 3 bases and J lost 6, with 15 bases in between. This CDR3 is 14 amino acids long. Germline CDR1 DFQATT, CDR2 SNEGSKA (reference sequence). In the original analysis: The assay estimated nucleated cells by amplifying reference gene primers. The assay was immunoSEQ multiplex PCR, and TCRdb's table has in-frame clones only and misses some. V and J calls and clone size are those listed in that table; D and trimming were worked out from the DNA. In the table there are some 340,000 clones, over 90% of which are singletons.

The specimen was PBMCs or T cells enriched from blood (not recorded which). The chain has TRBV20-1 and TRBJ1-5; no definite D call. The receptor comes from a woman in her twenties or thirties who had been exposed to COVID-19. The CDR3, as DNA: TGCAGTGCTAGTAGGGTGGGGAGAGGTCAGCCCCAGCATTTT. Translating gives CSASRVGRGQPQHF.